The sequence of this T cell receptor (beta chain) was determined in a study of graft-versus-host responses after intestinal transplantation. This table comes from immunoSEQ multiplex PCR, and its TCRdb copy is limited to in-frame clones, with some not included. The sample holds tens of thousands of clones, over 90% seen once. For this clone: Its antigen is unknown.

Germline V gives CDR1 LNHDA, CDR2 SQIVND (reference sequence). V gave up 3 bases and J gave up 0 bases, with 9 bases separating them. The CDR3 covers 14 residues. The sample was unstimulated CD4+ T cells sorted from spleen or lymph node cells, taken before transplant. This TCR came from a human donor who was the organ donor for an intestinal transplant. J is TRBJ2-7 and V is TRBV19; a weak D match, TRBD1 (6 bases). The DNA for the CDR3 is TGTGCCAGTAGTATGACAGGACGCTCCTACGAGCAGTACTTC. This gives the protein CASSMTGRSYEQYF.